The present T cell receptor beta chain was sequenced within a study of blood T cells in healthy people across ages. Study-wide results and caveats: Researchers report that TCR beta diversity correlated strongly with naive T cell percentage. Both naive CD4+ cell counts and diversity were greater in long-lived donors than in aged donors.

PCR was performed a second time for roughly 6 to 12 cycles using a sample-barcoded 5' primer and a J-beta primer mix. All cDNA molecules were each tagged by a template-switch adaptor with 12 random nucleotides. One entry per CDR3 protein results from TCRdb running MiXCR on the 5' RACE reads. There are 600,000 or so distinct CDR3 sequences in the sample; roughly 21% occur only once, and roughly 3.6% lies in the top ten. This clonotype was observed a few times. Its target is unknown. The CDR3 covers 15 residues. The V end lost 6 bases, the J end lost 5 bases, and 14 bases lay between the germline ends. Germline V lookup: CDR1 MDHEN, CDR2 SYDVKM.

Sequencing input: blood. The receptor comes from a man aged 65 to 79 in good health. The chain carries TRBV28 and TRBJ1-6; weak D call: TRBD1 (6 bases). The CDR3 nucleotides are TGTGCCAGCAGCTTACAGGGAAAGGATAATTCACCCCTCCACTTT. Translating it yields CASSLQGKDNSPLHF.